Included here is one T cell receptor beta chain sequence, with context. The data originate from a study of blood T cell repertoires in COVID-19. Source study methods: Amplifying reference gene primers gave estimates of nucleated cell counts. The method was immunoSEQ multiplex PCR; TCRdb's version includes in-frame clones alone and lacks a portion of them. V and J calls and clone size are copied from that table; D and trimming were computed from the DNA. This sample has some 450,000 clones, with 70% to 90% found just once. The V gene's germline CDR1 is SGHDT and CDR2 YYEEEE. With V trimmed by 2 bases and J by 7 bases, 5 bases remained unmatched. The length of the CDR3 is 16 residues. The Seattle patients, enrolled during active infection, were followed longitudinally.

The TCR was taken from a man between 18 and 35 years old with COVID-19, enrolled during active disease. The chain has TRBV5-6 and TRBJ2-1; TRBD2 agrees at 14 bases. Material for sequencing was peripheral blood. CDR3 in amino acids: CASSFRLAGGRNEQFF. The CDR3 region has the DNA TGTGCCAGCAGCTTCCGACTAGCGGGGGGGCGAAATGAGCAGTTCTTC. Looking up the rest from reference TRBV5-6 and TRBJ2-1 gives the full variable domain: DAGVTQSPTHLIKTRGQQVTLRCSPKSGHDTVSWYQQALGQGPQFIFQYYEEEERQRGNFPDRFSGHQFPNYSSELNVNALLLGDSALYLCASSFRLAGGRNEQFFGPGTRLTVL.